Listed here is a single T cell receptor (beta chain). Antigen specificity is unknown. This record comes from a study of identical twins. Whole-study findings and limits: Models predicted less out-of-frame TCR alpha sharing in monozygotic twins than was found.

The germline V and J ends were trimmed by 6 bases and 0 bases, with 14 bases remaining between them. The CDR3 covers 16 residues. Germline CDR1 is MNHNS and CDR2 is SASEGT. Through template switching, a universal primer site was introduced, and the cDNA contained unique molecular identifiers. From the 5' RACE reads, TCRdb called clonotypes with MiXCR, one entry per CDR3 protein. This table holds about 890,000 distinct CDR3 sequences, more than 9% found once. The same data also contributed to another study, on yellow fever vaccine responses in identical twins.

This receptor was identified in a woman between 18 and 29 years old in good health. Source material: PBMCs. This rearrangement joins TRBV6-1 to TRBJ2-2; a possible D gene is TRBD2 (5 bases). CDR3 loop: CASSARAAANTGELFF. CDR3 sequence (DNA): TGTGCCAGCAGCGCTAGAGCGGCTGCGAACACCGGGGAGCTGTTTTTT.